Listed here are 30 T cell receptor beta chains from one sample, sequenced in a study of OX40 agonist ivuxolimab in advanced cancers. TCRdb's copy holds only in-frame clones and misses some; the assay was immunoSEQ multiplex PCR. The table lists 65,000 to 90,000 clones, around 88% of them singletons. The sequences come from CD4+ or CD8+ T cells sorted from blood, collected in a trial of the OX40 agonist ivuxolimab. These receptors were collected from an adult with an advanced solid tumor such as melanoma, head and neck, liver or kidney cancer.

The chain carries TRBV7-2 and TRBJ2-5; D may be TRBD2 (6 bases). This CDR3 spans 15 amino acids. V was pared by 7 bases and J by 4 bases, with 19 bases between. The germline gives CDR1 SGHTA, CDR2 FQGNSA. As DNA, the CDR3 is TGTGCCAGCACCCGGGTTGGAGGGCTGGGAGAGACCCAGTACTTC. Translated: CASTRVGGLGETQYF.

The rearrangement joins TRBV25-1 to TRBJ2-2; 11 positions agree with TRBD2. V dropped 3 bases and J dropped 5; count of bases not matched to a gene: 5. Looked up from germline, CDR1 is MGHDK and CDR2 is SYGVNS. This CDR3 spans 16 amino acids. DNA of the CDR3: TGTGCCAGCAGTGACCCGGGACTAGCGGATACCGGGGAGCTGTTTTTT. As protein: CASSDPGLADTGELFF. The entire variable domain, with the rest obtained from reference TRBV25-1 and TRBJ2-2, is as follows: EADIYQTPRYLVIGTGKKITLECSQTMGHDKMYWYQQDPGMELHLIHYSYGVNSTEKGDLSSESTVSRIRTEHFPLTLESARPSHTSQYLCASSDPGLADTGELFFGEGSRLTVL.

CDR3 amino acids: CASSEAGGDTGELFF. CDR3 nucleotides: TGCGCCAGCAGTGAGGCGGGAGGCGACACCGGGGAGCTGTTTTTT. This chain connects TRBV10-2 to TRBJ2-2; 8 bases are a match to TRBD2. V was pared by 2 bases and J by 3 bases, with 2 bases of the junction left unmatched. Germline loops: CDR1 WSHSY, CDR2 SAAADI. This CDR3 comprises 15 residues.

In this sample, this clone turned up once. The gene calls are TRBV28 and TRBJ1-2; D is unclear. CDR1 MDHEN and CDR2 SYDVKM come from the germline V gene. This CDR3 has 12 amino acids. Trimming pared 5 bases from V and 2 bases from J, leaving 6 bases between. The CDR3 here is CASSEENYGYTF. The CDR3, as DNA: TGTGCCAGCAGTGAAGAGAACTATGGCTACACCTTC.

J is TRBJ2-7 and V is TRBV7-3; 10 bases are a match to TRBD2. After removal of 5 bases from V and 2 bases from J, the junction contained 9 bases not matched to a gene. This CDR3 is 16 amino acids long. Germline-derived CDR1 and CDR2 are SGHTA and FQGTGA. CDR3 sequence: CASSLQASGGTYEQYF. The CDR3 DNA reads as TGTGCCAGCAGCCTCCAGGCTAGCGGGGGTACCTACGAGCAGTACTTC.

This chain joins TRBV19 and TRBJ2-1; 9 bases align to TRBD2. This CDR3 has 15 amino acids. J gave up 6 bases and V 9 bases, and 12 bases lay outside the gene matches. Per germline, CDR1 LNHDA and CDR2 SQIVND (reference sequence). The CDR3 protein is CASSVAGGPGNEQFF. CDR3 coding DNA: TGTGCCAGCTCCGTGGCGGGAGGGCCTGGCAATGAGCAGTTCTTC.

The chain joins TRBV10-3 to TRBJ2-7; D is undetermined. V lost 6 bases to trimming and J lost 0 bases, with 15 bases between them. The CDR3 contains 15 residues. CDR1 ENHRY and CDR2 SYGVKD come from the germline V gene. The CDR3 region is CAIRIGPSSSYEQYF. The DNA for the CDR3 is TGTGCCATCAGGATAGGTCCCTCTAGCTCCTACGAGCAGTACTTC.

The chain has TRBV7-8 and TRBJ1-2; D not certain. Trimming shortened V by 5 bases and J by 6 bases, and 7 bases separated the two germline ends. The CDR3 has 11 amino acids. Germline CDR1 is SGHVS and CDR2 is FQNEAQ. The CDR3 protein is CASSARDGYTF. The CDR3 DNA follows: TGTGCCAGCAGCGCCAGAGATGGCTACACCTTC.

The rearrangement joins TRBV7-6 to TRBJ2-1; 9 bases agree with TRBD2. The ends lost 4 bases at V and 6 bases at J; junction bases unmatched: 10. Germline loops: CDR1 SGHVS, CDR2 FNYEAQ. The CDR3 consists of 16 residues. The CDR3 nucleotides are TGTGCCAGCAGCTCCACCGGGACTAGCCGCCGCAATGAGCAGTTCTTC. Translating it yields CASSSTGTSRRNEQFF.

The chain uses TRBV28 and TRBJ2-7; 10 bases align to TRBD1. This CDR3 spans 15 amino acids. The J segment lost 5 bases and the V segment lost 5 bases, leaving 9 bases of the junction unmatched. From germline, CDR1 is MDHEN and CDR2 SYDVKM. The CDR3 loop is CASSGRQGALDEQYF. The CDR3 DNA follows: TGTGCCAGCAGTGGGAGACAGGGGGCGCTCGACGAGCAGTACTTC.

The chain uses TRBV2 and TRBJ2-1, with 8 bases identical to TRBD2. Trimming at V came to 6 bases and at J to 4 bases, leaving 5 bases not matched to a gene. The CDR3 loop spans 14 amino acids. Germline CDR1 SNHLY, CDR2 FYNNEI. The CDR3 DNA is TGTGCCAGCAGAGATCGCGGGAGGTACAATGAGCAGTTCTTC. Its translation: CASRDRGRYNEQFF.

V and J are TRBV19 and TRBJ1-3, with D possibly TRBD1 on 6 matching bases. The length of the CDR3 is 17 residues. The V end was cut by 3 bases, the J end by 2 bases, with 17 bases between. Germline CDR1 LNHDA, CDR2 SQIVND (reference sequence). The CDR3 DNA follows: TGTGCCAGTAGTATTTTCCAGGGGCGAGTTCCTGGAAACACCATATATTTT. Amino acids: CASSIFQGRVPGNTIYF.

The J gene is TRBJ2-7, the V gene TRBV7-9; weak D call: TRBD1 (5 bases). The CDR3 has 16 residues. In germline, CDR1 is SEHNR, CDR2 FQNEAQ (reference sequence). Trimming shortened V by 5 bases and J by 6 bases, and 23 bases separated the two germline ends. The CDR3 here is CASSPEYRFGWGEQYF. DNA for the CDR3: TGTGCCAGCAGCCCTGAATACAGGTTTGGTTGGGGCGAGCAGTACTTC.

This chain joins TRBV25-1 and TRBJ1-5; the D is unclear. V lost 6 bases and J 3 bases, leaving 6 bases between the germline ends. There are 12 residues in the CDR3. CDR1 and CDR2 (germline): MGHDK, SYGVNS. The CDR3 region is CASSGNNQPQHF. The CDR3 DNA reads as TGTGCCAGCAGCGGGAACAATCAGCCCCAGCATTTT.

The J gene is TRBJ1-5, the V gene TRBV2; 10 nucleotides align to TRBD1. The CDR3 loop spans 16 amino acids. V lost 4 bases and J lost 9; bases outside the gene matches: 12. Germline values: CDR1 SNHLY, CDR2 FYNNEI. CDR3 nucleotide sequence: TGTGCCAGCAGTGTGGGCCGGGACAGGGGTTTAGGGCCCCAGCATTTT. This gives the protein CASSVGRDRGLGPQHF.

There are a few counts of this clone. The chain recombines TRBV28 with TRBJ1-3; 8 bases map to TRBD1. The trim removed 7 bases at V and 2 bases at J, leaving 4 bases unmatched. The CDR3 has 14 residues. The germline V gene has CDR1 MDHEN and CDR2 SYDVKM. CDR3 in amino acids: CASKLRGPGNTIYF. DNA of the CDR3: TGTGCCAGCAAGCTCAGGGGGCCTGGAAACACCATATATTTT.

This chain joins TRBV18 and TRBJ1-5; no firm D call. The CDR3 runs 16 residues. V lost 2 bases to trimming and J lost 1 base, with 12 bases between them. The germline gives CDR1 KGHSH, CDR2 LQKENI. The chain's CDR3 is CASSPSPLGSNQPQHF. The DNA for the CDR3 is TGTGCCAGCTCACCATCCCCACTAGGCAGCAATCAGCCCCAGCATTTT.

The V call is TRBV15, the J call TRBJ2-3; 8 nucleotides align to TRBD2. V lost 0 bases and J lost 2; bases outside the gene matches: 7. The CDR3 extends over 17 amino acids. Germline lookup yields CDR1 LNHNV and CDR2 YYDKDF (reference sequence). The CDR3: CATSRERAGEITDTQYF. In DNA form, the CDR3 reads TGTGCCACCAGCAGAGAAAGAGCGGGAGAAATCACAGATACGCAGTATTTT.

This sequence joins TRBV28 and TRBJ1-1, with D maybe TRBD1 (6 bases). Trimming left V 7 bases short and J 7 bases short, with 16 bases between. In germline, CDR1 is MDHEN, CDR2 SYDVKM. CDR3 length: 13 amino acids. CDR3 nucleotides: TGTGCCAGCACTCTTACCGCAGGGGTTGAAGCTTTCTTT. It yields the protein CASTLTAGVEAFF.

To note about this clone: One junction end does not reproduce the germline sequence, and a read error may be involved. This chain uses TRBV7-9 with TRBJ2-5; TRBD2 is a possible D gene (5 bases). The CDR3 totals 11 residues. Germline assignment: CDR1 SEHNR and CDR2 FQNEAQ (reference sequence). The CDR3 spells CASSLNRRWDF. CDR3 in DNA: TGTGCCAGCAGCCTCAACCGGAGGTGGGACTTC.

The V and J genes are TRBV30 and TRBJ1-2, with TRBD1 matching over 7 bases. Germline trimming cut 1 base from V and 6 bases from J; bases unmatched to any gene: 5. Germline V lookup: CDR1 GTSNPN, CDR2 SVGIG (reference sequence). The CDR3 consists of 13 residues. The CDR3, as DNA: TGTGCCTGGAGTGAAACCGGGACAGATGGCTACACCTTC. This gives the protein CAWSETGTDGYTF.

This sequence joins TRBV6-4 and TRBJ2-1, with 7 bases fitting TRBD1. V lost 9 bases to trimming and J lost 2 bases; unmatched junction nucleotides: 4. This CDR3 comprises 13 residues. CDR1 is MRHNA and CDR2 is SNTAGT in the germline V gene. CDR3 sequence (DNA): TGTGCCAGAAACAGGGGTCCCTACAATGAGCAGTTCTTC. The encoded protein is CARNRGPYNEQFF.

V gene TRBV10-3 combines with J gene TRBJ2-7; D remains ambiguous. The V gene's germline CDR1 is ENHRY and CDR2 SYGVKD. The CDR3 has 12 residues. V was trimmed by 2 bases and J by 1 base, leaving 3 bases between them. The CDR3 loop is CAISERSYEQYF. CDR3 nucleotides: TGTGCCATCAGTGAGCGGTCCTACGAGCAGTACTTC.

The chain combines TRBV7-9 with TRBJ1-4; 10 nucleotides align to TRBD1. J was trimmed by 7 bases and V by 5 bases; bases with no gene match: 7. This CDR3 spans 15 amino acids. Germline CDR1 and CDR2: SEHNR and FQNEAQ (reference sequence). CDR3 sequence: CASSPRTGGIEKLFF. CDR3 coding DNA: TGTGCCAGCAGCCCCCGGACAGGGGGGATTGAAAAACTGTTTTTT.

The chain joins TRBV7-9 to TRBJ2-1; D uncertain. This CDR3 has 11 residues. With 4 bases removed from V and 9 bases from J, the gap between germline ends came to 7 bases. The germline gives CDR1 SEHNR, CDR2 FQNEAQ (reference sequence). CDR3 coding DNA: TGTGCCAGCAGCTCCGGACCTGAGCAGTTCTTC. Protein product: CASSSGPEQFF.

This clone has a handful of counts. The chain joins TRBV25-1 to TRBJ2-1; D is undetermined. The CDR3 loop spans 16 amino acids. Germline CDR1 MGHDK, CDR2 SYGVNS. V gave up 3 bases and J gave up 0 bases, with 12 bases separating them. The DNA of the CDR3 is TGTGCCAGCAGTGACTCTCCTTTTATCTCCTACAATGAGCAGTTCTTC. Translation: CASSDSPFISYNEQFF.

The J gene is TRBJ1-3, the V gene TRBV19; 7 bases align to TRBD1. Germline loops: CDR1 LNHDA, CDR2 SQIVND (reference sequence). The CDR3 length is 15 residues. The trim removed 7 bases at V and 0 bases at J, leaving 6 bases unmatched. The CDR3: CASTPDRPSGNTIYF. CDR3 nucleotides: TGTGCCAGTACCCCGGACAGGCCCTCTGGAAACACCATATATTTT.

V is TRBV4-3 and J is TRBJ1-2; weak D call: TRBD1 (5 bases). V lost 3 bases, J lost 8 bases, and 16 bases lay in between. This CDR3 contains 14 residues. Per the germline V gene, CDR1 is LGHNA and CDR2 is YSLEER. This chain's CDR3 is CASSQSTAGGGYTF. CDR3 nucleotides: TGCGCCAGCAGCCAGAGCACGGCCGGGGGAGGCTACACCTTC.

V usage is TRBV19 and J usage is TRBJ1-2; D possibly corresponds to TRBD1 (5 bases). V lost 4 bases and J lost 2, with 14 bases in between. Germline V gene lookup returns CDR1 LNHDA and CDR2 SQIVND (reference sequence). This CDR3 spans 15 amino acids. CDR3 protein: CASSNRDRVNYGYTF. In DNA, the CDR3 is TGTGCCAGTAGTAACCGGGACCGTGTAAACTATGGCTACACCTTC.

The genes are TRBV19 and TRBJ2-3; 8 bases map to TRBD2. V gave up 4 bases and J gave up 6 bases; unmatched junction bases: 9. This CDR3 spans 15 amino acids. Looked up from germline, CDR1 is LNHDA and CDR2 is SQIVND (reference sequence). DNA of the CDR3: TGTGCCAGTAGTAGGTCAGCGGGAGAAGGGGATACGCAGTATTTT. Protein: CASSRSAGEGDTQYF.